The 19 T cell receptor beta chains presented below share a single source sample, sequenced in a study of OX40 agonist ivuxolimab in advanced cancers. The protocol was immunoSEQ multiplex PCR, while the TCRdb copy is restricted to in-frame clones and leaves out a portion. The profile shows tens of thousands of clones, 81% of them singletons. The specimen was CD4+ or CD8+ T cells sorted from blood, collected in a trial of the OX40 agonist ivuxolimab. The receptor set was obtained from an adult with an advanced solid tumor such as melanoma, head and neck, liver or kidney cancer.

This clone turned up a few times. The chain recombines TRBV15 with TRBJ1-5; D uncertain. Germline CDR1 and CDR2: LNHNV and YYDKDF (reference sequence). The length of the CDR3 is 15 residues. V was cut by 3 bases and J by 3 bases, with 12 bases left in between. CDR3 amino acids: CATSSGLDSNQPQHF. In DNA, the CDR3 is TGTGCCACCAGCAGTGGTCTGGATTCCAATCAGCCCCAGCATTTT.

This chain joins TRBV6-1 and TRBJ2-5; 15 bases map to TRBD2. Germline V CDR1 and CDR2: MNHNS, SASEGT. J was trimmed by 4 bases and V by 4 bases; bases with no gene match: 1. This CDR3 has 15 amino acids. The CDR3 DNA reads TGTGCCAGCAGTGGGACTAGCGGGGGGGCAGAGACCCAGTACTTC. Translation: CASSGTSGGAETQYF.

This clone was observed a single time. The V gene is TRBV19, the J gene TRBJ1-5, with TRBD1 as a possible D gene (5 bases). Germline assignment: CDR1 LNHDA and CDR2 SQIVND (reference sequence). The germline V and J ends were trimmed by 5 bases and 6 bases, with 17 bases remaining between them. This CDR3 region has 15 residues. This CDR3 reads CASSQGSGVAQPQHF. CDR3 sequence (DNA): TGTGCCAGTAGTCAGGGTTCGGGGGTAGCTCAGCCCCAGCATTTT.

The chain recombines TRBV7-8 with TRBJ1-1, with D uncertain. V lost 1 base to trimming and J lost 3 bases, with 12 bases between them. CDR1 and CDR2 (germline): SGHVS, FQNEAQ. The CDR3 runs to 15 residues. The CDR3 DNA reads TGTGCCAGCAGCTTAGATGGGGTGGTGTACACTGAAGCTTTCTTT. Protein: CASSLDGVVYTEAFF.

V gene TRBV5-1 combines with J gene TRBJ1-1; 9 bases line up with TRBD1. Trimming at V came to 3 bases and at J to 0 bases, leaving 9 bases not matched to a gene. This CDR3 spans 17 amino acids. CDR1 is SGHRS and CDR2 is YFSETQ in the germline V gene. CDR3 DNA: TGCGCCAGCAGCTCGGGACAGGGTGGCCCCATGAACACTGAAGCTTTCTTT. It is translated as CASSSGQGGPMNTEAFF.

The chain employs TRBV7-2 and TRBJ2-7; D call uncertain. V dropped 1 base and J dropped 3 bases, with 10 bases sitting between them. The CDR3 runs to 14 residues. The germline CDR1 and CDR2 sequences are SGHTA and FQGNSA. The CDR3 spells CASSLDVGVYEQYF. For the CDR3, the DNA is TGTGCCAGCAGCTTAGACGTCGGAGTCTACGAGCAGTACTTC. The complete variable domain, with remaining parts taken from reference TRBV7-2 and TRBJ2-7, reads GAGVSQSPSNKVTEKGKDVELRCDPISGHTALYWYRQSLGQGLEFLIYFQGNSAPDKSGLPSDRFSAERTGGSVSTLTIQRTQQEDSAVYLCASSLDVGVYEQYFGPGTRLTVT.

The rearrangement uses TRBV7-2 and TRBJ2-7, with 10 bases lining up with TRBD2. The trim removed 6 bases at V and 7 bases at J, leaving 12 bases unmatched. The V gene's germline CDR1 is SGHTA and CDR2 FQGNSA. This CDR3 spans 15 amino acids. The CDR3 DNA reads TGTGCCAGCAGGTGGGTAGCGGGAGGTTCGGAGGAGCAGTACTTC. It encodes CASRWVAGGSEEQYF.

This clone was seen more than once but under ten times. The chain carries TRBV7-9 and TRBJ1-2; no reliable D call. Per germline, CDR1 SEHNR and CDR2 FQNEAQ (reference sequence). CDR3 length: 11 amino acids. The V and J ends lost 2 bases and 8 bases respectively, with 6 bases between them. The CDR3 here is CASSLSGGYTF. In DNA, the CDR3 is TGTGCCAGCAGCTTATCAGGCGGCTACACCTTC.

The gene calls are TRBV18 and TRBJ1-2, with D possibly matching TRBD1 (6 bases). This CDR3 contains 16 residues. CDR1 and CDR2 from the germline V gene are KGHSH and LQKENI. V lost 5 bases, J lost 3 bases, and 19 bases lay in between. The CDR3 protein is CASSSGHFNEDYGYTF. DNA for the CDR3: TGTGCCAGCTCATCGGGACACTTCAACGAGGACTATGGCTACACCTTC.

The V and J genes are TRBV6-5 and TRBJ2-7; 9 nucleotides line up with TRBD1. The CDR3 runs 14 residues. Germline V gene sequence: CDR1 MNHEY, CDR2 SVGAGI. With 4 bases clipped from V and 3 bases from J, the junction kept 4 bases outside the gene matches. The CDR3 reads CASSSTGGDYEQYF. In nucleotides, the CDR3 is TGTGCCAGCAGTTCGACAGGGGGAGACTACGAGCAGTACTTC.

The V gene is TRBV4-3, the J gene TRBJ2-4; 14 bases agree with TRBD2. Per the germline V gene, CDR1 is LGHNA and CDR2 is YSLEER. The V and J ends lost 1 base and 1 base, in that order; junction bases with no gene match: 15. This CDR3 has 22 residues. Written as DNA, the CDR3 is TGCGCCAGCAGCCAAGTTTTCAGTCGGGGACTAGCGGGAGATGGGGCCAAAAACATTCAGTACTTC. Its translation is CASSQVFSRGLAGDGAKNIQYF.

This clone turned up a few times. The rearrangement joins TRBV6-4 to TRBJ2-3, with no clear D. Germline CDR1 MRHNA, CDR2 SNTAGT. There are 14 residues in the CDR3. The V and J ends lost 0 bases and 3 bases respectively, with 7 bases between them. The CDR3 nucleotides read TGTGCCAGCAGTGACTCCTTAGATACAGATACGCAGTATTTT. It encodes CASSDSLDTDTQYF.

This clone has a handful of counts. The gene calls are TRBV6-4 and TRBJ1-1; D is unclear. Trimming took 2 bases from V and 4 from J, leaving 11 bases between them. Germline V gene lookup returns CDR1 MRHNA and CDR2 SNTAGT. This CDR3 region has 14 residues. The CDR3 protein is CASSDNGFSTEAFF. The CDR3 DNA follows: TGTGCCAGCAGTGACAACGGGTTTTCCACTGAAGCTTTCTTT.

This clone was counted between two and nine times. This chain connects TRBV7-2 to TRBJ2-7; D unresolved. The CDR3 sequence is 14 residues long. Per germline, CDR1 SGHTA and CDR2 FQGNSA. V dropped 2 bases and J dropped 1 base, with 9 bases sitting between them. The CDR3, as DNA: TGTGCCAGCAGCTTATCCGGCCGGTCCTACGAGCAGTACTTC. Encoded protein: CASSLSGRSYEQYF.

V is TRBV28 and J is TRBJ1-2; 9 bases align to TRBD1. CDR1 and CDR2 (germline): MDHEN, SYDVKM. The junction had 9 bases not matched to a gene; V was cut back by 5 bases and J by 5 bases. This CDR3 has 15 amino acids. The CDR3 spells CASSPAGQGFYGYTF. Here the CDR3 DNA reads TGTGCCAGCAGTCCTGCGGGACAGGGTTTTTATGGCTACACCTTC.

The V call is TRBV5-1, the J call TRBJ2-4, with 7 bases lining up with TRBD1. The CDR3 has 18 amino acids. The germline CDR1 and CDR2 sequences are SGHRS and YFSETQ. V gave up 0 bases and J gave up 3 bases; unmatched junction bases: 12. The CDR3 loop reads CASSLEGGRGEIKNIQYF. For the CDR3, the DNA is TGCGCCAGCAGCTTGGAAGGGGGCAGGGGCGAAATCAAAAACATTCAGTACTTC. The full variable domain, completed using reference TRBV5-1 and TRBJ2-4, is KAGVTQTPRYLIKTRGQQVTLSCSPISGHRSVSWYQQTPGQGLQFLFEYFSETQRNKGNFPGRFSGRQFSNSRSEMNVSTLELGDSALYLCASSLEGGRGEIKNIQYFGAGTRLSVL.

In DNA form, the CDR3 reads TGTGCCAGCAGTGTTGCCAGAGAAAGGGGCTACACCTTC. The encoded protein is CASSVARERGYTF. The chain joins TRBV6-1 to TRBJ1-2, with unresolved D. CDR1 is MNHNS, CDR2 SASEGT, per germline. CDR3 length equals 13 residues. V was trimmed by 4 bases and J by 8 bases, leaving 14 bases between them.

The V gene is TRBV6-6, the J gene TRBJ2-3; D is uncertain. V was trimmed by 2 bases and J by 2 bases, leaving 5 bases between them. Germline lookup yields CDR1 MNHNY and CDR2 SVGAGI (reference sequence). This CDR3 region has 13 residues. CDR3 amino acids: CASSYASTDTQYF. The CDR3 nucleotides are TGTGCCAGCAGTTACGCTTCCACAGATACGCAGTATTTT.

This clone was observed a handful of times. This chain connects TRBV7-6 to TRBJ1-2; D gene unclear. Germline CDR1 reads SGHVS; CDR2 reads FNYEAQ. This CDR3 contains 14 residues. Trimming removed 1 base from V and 3 bases from J, with 9 bases in between. The CDR3 reads CASSLVTSDYGYTF. The DNA of the CDR3 is TGTGCCAGCAGCTTAGTCACGTCAGACTATGGCTACACCTTC.